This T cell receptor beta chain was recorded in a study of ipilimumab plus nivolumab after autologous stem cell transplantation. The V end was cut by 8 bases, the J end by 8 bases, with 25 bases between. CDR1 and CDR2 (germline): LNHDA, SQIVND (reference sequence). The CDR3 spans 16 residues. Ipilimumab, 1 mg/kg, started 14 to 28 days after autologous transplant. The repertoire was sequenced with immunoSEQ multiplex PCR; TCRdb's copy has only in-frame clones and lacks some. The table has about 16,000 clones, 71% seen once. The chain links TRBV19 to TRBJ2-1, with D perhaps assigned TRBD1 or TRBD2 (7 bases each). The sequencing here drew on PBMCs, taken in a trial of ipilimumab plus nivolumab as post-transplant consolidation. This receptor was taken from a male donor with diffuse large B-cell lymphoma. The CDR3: CASSKGAGVSIDEQFF. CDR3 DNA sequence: TGTGCCAGTTCGAAGGGGGCGGGAGTTAGTATAGATGAGCAGTTCTTC.